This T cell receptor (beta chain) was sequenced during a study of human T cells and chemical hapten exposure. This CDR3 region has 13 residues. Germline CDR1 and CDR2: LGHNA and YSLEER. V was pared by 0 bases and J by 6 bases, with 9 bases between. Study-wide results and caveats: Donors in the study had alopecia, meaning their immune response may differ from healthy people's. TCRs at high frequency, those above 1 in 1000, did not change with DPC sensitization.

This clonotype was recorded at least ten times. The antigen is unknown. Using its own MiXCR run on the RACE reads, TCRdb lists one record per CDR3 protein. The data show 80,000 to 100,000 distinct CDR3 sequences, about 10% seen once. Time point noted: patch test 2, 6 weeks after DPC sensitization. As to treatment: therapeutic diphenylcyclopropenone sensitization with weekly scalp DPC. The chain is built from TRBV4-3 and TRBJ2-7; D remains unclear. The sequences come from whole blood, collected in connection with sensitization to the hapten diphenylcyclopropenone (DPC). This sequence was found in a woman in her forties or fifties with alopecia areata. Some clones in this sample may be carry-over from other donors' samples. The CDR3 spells CASSQDLGFEQYF. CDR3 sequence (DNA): TGCGCCAGCAGCCAAGATTTAGGGTTCGAGCAGTACTTC.